The rows below give T cell receptor beta chains drawn from one sample of a study of cytomegalovirus exposure and HLA in healthy donors. The repertoire was sequenced with immunoSEQ multiplex PCR; TCRdb's copy has only in-frame clones and lacks some. This sample yields more than 110,000 clones, of which approximately 80% are seen a single time; 8.8% belongs to the top ten. Sequencing was done on a sample of PBMCs. The receptors here all came from a woman aged 50 to 60 in good health and CMV-seropositive. The CDR3 runs from the conserved cysteine through the conserved F or W. The D gene is left open where the match is weak. Clone size appears in some rows only: once, few, many, or a class for an expanded clone.

clone size	V gene	J gene	D gene	CDR3 DNA	CDR3 protein
-	TRBV7-2	TRBJ2-7	TRBD1	TGTGCCAGCAGCTTGCTCCGGGACAGGGGCTACGAGCAGTACTTC	CASSLLRDRGYEQYF
-	TRBV29-1	TRBJ2-2	TRBD1	TGCAGCGTTGGTCAGGGGGTGTCGGGGGAGCTGTTTTTT	CSVGQGVSGELFF
-	TRBV19	TRBJ1-5	-	TGTGCCAGTAGCTCCCTCCGGGAGACAAGGACCCAGCATTTT	CASSSLRETRTQHF
-	TRBV29-1	TRBJ2-7	TRBD1	TGCAGCGTTGGGGTGAGCGGACAGGGGGTTCACGAGCAGTACTTC	CSVGVSGQGVHEQYF
-	TRBV27	TRBJ2-3	TRBD2	TGTGCCAGCAGTCCCCGACTAGCGGGTACGCAGTATTTT	CASSPRLAGTQYF
-	TRBV5-8	TRBJ1-5	-	TGTGCCAGCAGCTTGGCTCACAATAGCAATCAGCCCCAGCATTTT	CASSLAHNSNQPQHF
-	TRBV5-4	TRBJ2-5	TRBD2	TGTGCCAGCAGCCCAAAAGCGGGGGAGGAGACCCAGTACTTC	CASSPKAGEETQYF
few	TRBV19	TRBJ1-1	-	TGTGCCAGTAGTATAGAAGGACAGTTCGAAGCTTTCTTT	CASSIEGQFEAFF
medium-sized	TRBV30	TRBJ2-7	-	TGTGCCTGGACCCGGACAGACTCCTACGAGCAGTACTTC	CAWTRTDSYEQYF
-	TRBV6-5	TRBJ1-5	-	TGTGCCAGCAGCCTCGGGGGTTATAGCAATCAGCCCCAGCATTTT	CASSLGGYSNQPQHF
-	TRBV5-1	TRBJ2-7	-	TGCGCCAGCAGCTTGGGTTCTAGTACCCACGAGCAGTACTTC	CASSLGSSTHEQYF
-	TRBV6-1	TRBJ1-1	TRBD1	TGTGCCAGCAGTGAAGACCTATTTGACAGGGTGAACACTGAAGCTTTCTTT	CASSEDLFDRVNTEAFF
-	TRBV5-1	TRBJ2-1	TRBD2	TGCGCCAGCAGACTCAGCGGGGGTCTCGTCAATGAGCAGTTCTTC	CASRLSGGLVNEQFF
-	TRBV11-2	TRBJ2-1	TRBD2	TGTGCCAGCAGCGTCGGGAGGGGTAGCTACAATGAGCAGTTCTTC	CASSVGRGSYNEQFF
-	TRBV7-9	TRBJ2-5	TRBD1	TGTGCCAGCAGACGACAGGGACAGCAAGAGACCCAGTACTTC	CASRRQGQQETQYF
few	TRBV7-9	TRBJ2-7	-	TGTTCCAGCAGCTTTGACTATTACGAGCAGTACTTC	CSSSFDYYEQYF
once	TRBV11-2	TRBJ2-5	TRBD2	TGTGCCAGCAGCCCCCGTTTAGCGGGGTCACTTCTAGGGGGGACCCAGTACTTC	CASSPRLAGSLLGGTQYF
-	TRBV10-3	TRBJ1-5	-	TGTGCCATCAGTGAGTCGAAGGGGCTCGGCAATCAGCCCCAGCATTTT	CAISESKGLGNQPQHF
-	TRBV6-5	TRBJ2-5	TRBD2	TGTGCCAGCAGCGATAGCGGGGGAAAAGAGACCCAGTACTTC	CASSDSGGKETQYF
-	TRBV18	TRBJ1-3	TRBD1	TGTGCCAGCTCACCAAATACAGGGGCGAGGAACACCATATATTTT	CASSPNTGARNTIYF
-	TRBV6-1	TRBJ1-5	TRBD1	TGTGCCAGCAGCCTCGCGACAGGGGGGAATCAGCCCCAGCATTTT	CASSLATGGNQPQHF
-	TRBV9	TRBJ2-2	-	TGTGCCAGCAGCGTATTAGGTAGTGGGAGCACCGGGGAGCTGTTTTTT	CASSVLGSGSTGELFF